The clone carrying this T cell receptor beta chain was detected only once. Antigen specificity is unknown. This entry comes from a study of cytomegalovirus exposure and HLA in healthy donors. Background on the study: Most donors, 81% of 398 genotyped, fell in the Caucasian-associated ancestry cluster. Overall study findings and caveats: For presence/absence analyses, sequencing depth was assumed to be roughly uniform across donors.

With 60 Vbeta and 13 Jbeta primers, the PCR was carried out. Profiled with immunoSEQ multiplex PCR; TCRdb holds only in-frame clones, not every one. The sample lists some 120,000 clones, nearly 80% seen once, with over 5% in the top ten. The V and J ends lost 4 bases and 2 bases, in that order; junction bases with no gene match: 5. The length of the CDR3 is 15 residues. The germline CDR1 and CDR2 sequences are SGHNT and YENEEA. The receptor comes from a woman aged 40-49 years in good health and CMV-seronegative. The specimen was PBMCs. The chain couples TRBV11-3 to TRBJ2-3, with 8 positions matching TRBD1. CDR3 in DNA: TGTGCCAGCAGCTATGGGACAGGAGACACAGATACGCAGTATTTT. Translating it yields CASSYGTGDTDTQYF.